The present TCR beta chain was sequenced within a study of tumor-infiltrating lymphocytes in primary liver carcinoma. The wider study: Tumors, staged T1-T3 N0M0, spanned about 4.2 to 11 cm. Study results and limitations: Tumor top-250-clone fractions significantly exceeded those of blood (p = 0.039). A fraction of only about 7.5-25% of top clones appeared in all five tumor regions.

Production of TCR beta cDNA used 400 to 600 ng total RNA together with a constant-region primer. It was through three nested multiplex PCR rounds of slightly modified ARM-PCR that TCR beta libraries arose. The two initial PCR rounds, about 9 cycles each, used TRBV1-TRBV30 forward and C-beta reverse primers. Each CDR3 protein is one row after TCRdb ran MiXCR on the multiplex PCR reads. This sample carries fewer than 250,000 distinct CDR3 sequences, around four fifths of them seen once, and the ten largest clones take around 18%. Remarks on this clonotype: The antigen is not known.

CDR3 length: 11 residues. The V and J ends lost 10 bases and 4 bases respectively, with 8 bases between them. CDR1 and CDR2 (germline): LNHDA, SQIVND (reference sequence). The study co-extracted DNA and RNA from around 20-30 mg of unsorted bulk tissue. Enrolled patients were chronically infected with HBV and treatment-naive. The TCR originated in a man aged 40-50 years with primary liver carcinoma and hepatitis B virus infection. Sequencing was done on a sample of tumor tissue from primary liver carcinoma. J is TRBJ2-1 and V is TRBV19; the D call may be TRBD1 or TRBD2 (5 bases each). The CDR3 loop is CATRGYNEQFF. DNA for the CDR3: TGTGCCACGAGGGGTTACAATGAGCAGTTCTTC.